This TCR beta chain was captured in a study of early T cells in non-severe SARS-CoV-2 infection. Study at large: Chains stayed unpaired after sequencing of bulk RNA from unsorted whole blood.

TCRdb passed the 5' RACE reads through MiXCR, listing each CDR3 protein once. The sample includes 42,000 or so distinct CDR3 sequences, roughly 10% of them seen just once. The CDR3 contains 16 residues. The V segment lost 2 bases and the J segment 3 bases; nucleotides outside the gene matches: 8. Germline values: CDR1 MNHEY, CDR2 SVGAGI. The rearrangement joins TRBV6-5 to TRBJ2-3; 7 nucleotides align to TRBD2. The sequence was collected from an adult who was a healthcare worker with PCR-confirmed SARS-CoV-2 infection or an uninfected control (not recorded which). The material sequenced was whole blood. CDR3 in amino acids: CASSYGLGGSTDTQYF. For the CDR3, the DNA is TGTGCCAGCAGTTACGGGCTGGGGGGGTCGACAGATACGCAGTATTTT.